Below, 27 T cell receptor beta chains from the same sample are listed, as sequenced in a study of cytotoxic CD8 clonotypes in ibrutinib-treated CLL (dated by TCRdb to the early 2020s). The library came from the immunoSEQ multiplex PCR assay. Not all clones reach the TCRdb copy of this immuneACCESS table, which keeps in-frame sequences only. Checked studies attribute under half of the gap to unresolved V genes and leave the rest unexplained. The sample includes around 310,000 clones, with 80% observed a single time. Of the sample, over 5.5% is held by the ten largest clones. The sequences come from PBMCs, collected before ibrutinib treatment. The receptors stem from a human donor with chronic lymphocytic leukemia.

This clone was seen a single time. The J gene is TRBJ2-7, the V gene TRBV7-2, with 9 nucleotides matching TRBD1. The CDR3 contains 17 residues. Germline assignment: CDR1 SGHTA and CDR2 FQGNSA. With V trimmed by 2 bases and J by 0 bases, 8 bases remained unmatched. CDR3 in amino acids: CASSLRYRTGDSYEQYF. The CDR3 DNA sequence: TGTGCCAGCAGCTTAAGATACCGGACAGGGGACTCCTACGAGCAGTACTTC.

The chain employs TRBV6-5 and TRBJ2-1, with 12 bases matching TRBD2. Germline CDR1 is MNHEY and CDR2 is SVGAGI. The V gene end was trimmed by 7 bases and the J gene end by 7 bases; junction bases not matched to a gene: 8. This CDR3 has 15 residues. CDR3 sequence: CASTLAGGPGNEQFF. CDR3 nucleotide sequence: TGTGCCAGCACCCTAGCGGGAGGGCCGGGGAATGAGCAGTTCTTC.

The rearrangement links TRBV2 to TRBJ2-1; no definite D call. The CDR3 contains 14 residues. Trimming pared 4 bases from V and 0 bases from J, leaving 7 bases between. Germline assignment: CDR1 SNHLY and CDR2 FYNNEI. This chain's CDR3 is CASSVFDSYNEQFF. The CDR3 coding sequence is TGTGCCAGCAGTGTCTTCGACTCCTACAATGAGCAGTTCTTC.

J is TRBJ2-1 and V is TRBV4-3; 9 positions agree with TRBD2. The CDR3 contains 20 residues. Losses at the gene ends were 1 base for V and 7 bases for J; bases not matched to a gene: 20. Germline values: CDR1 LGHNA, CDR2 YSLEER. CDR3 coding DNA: TGCGCCAGCAGCCAAGCTGGGGGCGGGAGGGCCAAATTTCTGGAGAATGAGCAGTTCTTC. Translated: CASSQAGGGRAKFLENEQFF.

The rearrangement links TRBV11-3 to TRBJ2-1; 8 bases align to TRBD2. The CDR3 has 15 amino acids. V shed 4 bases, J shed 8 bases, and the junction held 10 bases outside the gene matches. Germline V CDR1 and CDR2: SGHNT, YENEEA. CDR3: CASSWSRTSFDEQFF. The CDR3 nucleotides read TGTGCCAGCAGCTGGTCGAGGACTAGCTTTGATGAGCAGTTCTTC.

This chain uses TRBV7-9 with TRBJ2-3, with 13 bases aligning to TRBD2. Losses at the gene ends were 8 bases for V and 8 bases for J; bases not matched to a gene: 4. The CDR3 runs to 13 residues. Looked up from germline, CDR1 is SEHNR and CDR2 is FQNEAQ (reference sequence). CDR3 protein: CASWTSGSGTQYF. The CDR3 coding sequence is TGTGCCAGCTGGACTAGCGGGAGCGGTACGCAGTATTTT. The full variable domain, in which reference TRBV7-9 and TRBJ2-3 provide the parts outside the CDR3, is DTGVSQNPRHKITKRGQNVTFRCDPISEHNRLYWYRQTLGQGPEFLTYFQNEAQLEKSRLLSDRFSAERPKGSFSTLEIQRTEQGDSAMYLCASWTSGSGTQYFGPGTRLTVL.

CDR3 sequence: CASSQAGTGNTEAFF. The CDR3 DNA sequence: TGCGCCAGCAGCCAAGCGGGGACAGGGAACACTGAAGCTTTCTTT. The gene calls are TRBV4-3 and TRBJ1-1, with 8 bases aligning to TRBD1. Germline assignment: CDR1 LGHNA and CDR2 YSLEER. This CDR3 is 15 amino acids long. After removal of 1 base from V and 1 base from J, the junction contained 2 bases not matched to a gene.

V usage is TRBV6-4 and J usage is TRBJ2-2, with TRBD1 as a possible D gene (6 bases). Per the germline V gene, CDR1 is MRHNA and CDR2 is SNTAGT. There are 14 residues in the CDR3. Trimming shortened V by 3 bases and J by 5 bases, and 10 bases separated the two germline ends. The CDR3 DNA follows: TGTGCCAGCAGTGAACAGGGAGCTACCGGGGAGCTGTTTTTT. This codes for CASSEQGATGELFF.

CDR3 sequence: CASSESPRQPQHF. For the CDR3, the DNA is TGTGCCAGCAGTGAATCCCCCCGACAGCCCCAGCATTTT. The V gene is TRBV6-1, the J gene TRBJ1-5; no definite D call. The germline V and J ends were trimmed by 2 bases and 7 bases, with 9 bases remaining between them. The CDR3 is 13 amino acids. CDR1 MNHNS and CDR2 SASEGT come from the germline V gene.

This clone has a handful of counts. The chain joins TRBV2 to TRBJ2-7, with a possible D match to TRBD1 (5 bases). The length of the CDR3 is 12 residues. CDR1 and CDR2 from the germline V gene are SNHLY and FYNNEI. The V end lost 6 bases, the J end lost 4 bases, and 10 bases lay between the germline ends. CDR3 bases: TGTGCCAGCAGACCGACAGTTTACGAGCAGTACTTC. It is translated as CASRPTVYEQYF.

This CDR3 is CASGLTSRLAGDNEQFF. The CDR3 DNA sequence: TGTGCTAGTGGTTTGACCAGCAGACTAGCGGGAGACAATGAGCAGTTCTTC. V and J are TRBV12-5 and TRBJ2-1, with 12 nucleotides matching TRBD2. V was pared by 2 bases and J by 5 bases, with 7 bases of the junction left unmatched. Looked up from germline, CDR1 is LGHNT and CDR2 is FRNRAP. This CDR3 has 17 residues.

DNA for the CDR3: TGTGCCAGCAGCAACAAGACTCGACAGGGGATTAAAGATACGCAGTATTTT. Protein product: CASSNKTRQGIKDTQYF. The rearrangement joins TRBV7-9 to TRBJ2-3, with TRBD1 identical over 8 bases. Losses at the gene ends were 5 bases for V and 5 bases for J; bases not matched to a gene: 15. The germline V gene encodes CDR1 SEHNR and CDR2 FQNEAQ (reference sequence). CDR3 length: 17 amino acids.

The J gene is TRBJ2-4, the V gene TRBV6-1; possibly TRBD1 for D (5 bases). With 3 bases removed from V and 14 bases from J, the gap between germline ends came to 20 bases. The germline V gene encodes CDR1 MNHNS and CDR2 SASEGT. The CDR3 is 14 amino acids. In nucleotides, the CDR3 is TGTGCCAGCAGTGACGATGAGTCGCAGGGCGATAAGTACTTC. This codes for CASSDDESQGDKYF.

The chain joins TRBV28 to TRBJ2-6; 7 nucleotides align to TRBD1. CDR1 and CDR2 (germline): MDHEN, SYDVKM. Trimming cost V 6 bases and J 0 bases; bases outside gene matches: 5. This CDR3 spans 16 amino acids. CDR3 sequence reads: CASRRDRASGANVLTF. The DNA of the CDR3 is TGTGCCAGCAGACGGGACAGAGCCTCTGGGGCCAACGTCCTGACTTTC.

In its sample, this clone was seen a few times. The CDR3 reads CASSLGPYNEQFF. The CDR3 DNA is TGTGCCAGCAGCTTAGGGCCCTACAATGAGCAGTTCTTC. The rearrangement links TRBV11-2 to TRBJ2-1; no firm D call. The CDR3 covers 13 residues. V was clipped by 1 base and J by 2 bases, with 3 bases between them. Germline V CDR1 and CDR2: SGHAT, FQNNGV.

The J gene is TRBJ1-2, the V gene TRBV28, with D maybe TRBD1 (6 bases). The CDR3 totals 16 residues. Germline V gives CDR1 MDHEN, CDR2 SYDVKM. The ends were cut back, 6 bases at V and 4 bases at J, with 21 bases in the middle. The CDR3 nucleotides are TGTGCCAGCAGCGACGGGGGCGCAGGTCGCGGCTATGGCTACACCTTC. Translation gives CASSDGGAGRGYGYTF.

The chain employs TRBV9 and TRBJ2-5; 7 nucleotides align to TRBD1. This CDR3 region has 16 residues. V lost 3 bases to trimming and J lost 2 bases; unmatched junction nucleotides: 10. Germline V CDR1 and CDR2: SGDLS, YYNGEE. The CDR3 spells CASSEGQMEAQETQYF. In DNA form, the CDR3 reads TGTGCCAGCAGCGAGGGACAGATGGAGGCTCAAGAGACCCAGTACTTC.

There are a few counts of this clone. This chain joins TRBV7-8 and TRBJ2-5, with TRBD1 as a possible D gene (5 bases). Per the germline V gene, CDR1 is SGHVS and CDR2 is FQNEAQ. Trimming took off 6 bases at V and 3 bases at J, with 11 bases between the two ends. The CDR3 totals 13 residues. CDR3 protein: CASRGRAKETQYF. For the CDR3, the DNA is TGTGCCAGCAGGGGCAGGGCAAAAGAGACCCAGTACTTC.

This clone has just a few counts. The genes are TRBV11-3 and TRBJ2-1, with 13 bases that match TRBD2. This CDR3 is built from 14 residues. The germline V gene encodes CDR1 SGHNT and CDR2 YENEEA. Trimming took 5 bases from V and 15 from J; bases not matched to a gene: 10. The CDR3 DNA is TGTGCCAGCAGCCCTGGACTAGCGGGAGTGCGGCGGTTCTTC. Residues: CASSPGLAGVRRFF.

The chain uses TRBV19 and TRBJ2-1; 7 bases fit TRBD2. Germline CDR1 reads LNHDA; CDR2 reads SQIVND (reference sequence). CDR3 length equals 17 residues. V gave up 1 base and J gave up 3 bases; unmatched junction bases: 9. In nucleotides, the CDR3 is TGTGCCAGTAGTATAGGCCAGGGTGGACTAGGCTACAATGAGCAGTTCTTC. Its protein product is CASSIGQGGLGYNEQFF.

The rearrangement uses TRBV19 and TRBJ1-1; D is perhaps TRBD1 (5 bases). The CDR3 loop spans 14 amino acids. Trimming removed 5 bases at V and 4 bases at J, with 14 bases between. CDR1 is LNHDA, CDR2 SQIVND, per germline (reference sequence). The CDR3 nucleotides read TGTGCCAGTAGTTTCGGGGCGGAGGTCACTGAAGCTTTCTTT. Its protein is CASSFGAEVTEAFF.

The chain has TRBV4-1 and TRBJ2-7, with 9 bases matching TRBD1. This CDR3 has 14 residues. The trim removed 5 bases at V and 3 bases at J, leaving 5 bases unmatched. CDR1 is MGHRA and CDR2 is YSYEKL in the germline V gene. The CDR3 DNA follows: TGCGCCAGCAGCGCCCGACAGGGGGACTACGAGCAGTACTTC. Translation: CASSARQGDYEQYF.

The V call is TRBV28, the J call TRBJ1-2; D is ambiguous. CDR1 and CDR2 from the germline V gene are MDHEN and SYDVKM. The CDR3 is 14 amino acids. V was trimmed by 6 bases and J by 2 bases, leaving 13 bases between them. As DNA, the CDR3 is TGTGCCAGCAGGGTCCGGGGTGGAAACTATGGCTACACCTTC. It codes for CASRVRGGNYGYTF.

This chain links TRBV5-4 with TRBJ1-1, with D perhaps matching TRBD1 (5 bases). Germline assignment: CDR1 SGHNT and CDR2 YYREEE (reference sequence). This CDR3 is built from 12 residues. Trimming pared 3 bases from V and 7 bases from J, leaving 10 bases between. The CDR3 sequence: CASSWKGREAFF. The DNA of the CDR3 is TGTGCCAGCAGCTGGAAGGGGCGTGAAGCTTTCTTT.

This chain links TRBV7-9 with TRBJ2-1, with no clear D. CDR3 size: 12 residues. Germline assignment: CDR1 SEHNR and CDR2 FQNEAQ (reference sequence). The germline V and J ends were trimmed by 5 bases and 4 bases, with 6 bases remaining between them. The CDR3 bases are TGTGCCAGCAGCCCAAGGTACAATGAGCAGTTCTTC. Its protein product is CASSPRYNEQFF. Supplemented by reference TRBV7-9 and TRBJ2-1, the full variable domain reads DTGVSQNPRHKITKRGQNVTFRCDPISEHNRLYWYRQTLGQGPEFLTYFQNEAQLEKSRLLSDRFSAERPKGSFSTLEIQRTEQGDSAMYLCASSPRYNEQFFGPGTRLTVL.

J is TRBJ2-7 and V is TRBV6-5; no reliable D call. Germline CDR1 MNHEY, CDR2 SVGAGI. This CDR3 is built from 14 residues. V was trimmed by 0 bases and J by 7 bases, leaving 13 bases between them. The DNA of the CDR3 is TGTGCCAGCAGTTACTCGAGTATCGCGGATGAGCAGTACTTC. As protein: CASSYSSIADEQYF.

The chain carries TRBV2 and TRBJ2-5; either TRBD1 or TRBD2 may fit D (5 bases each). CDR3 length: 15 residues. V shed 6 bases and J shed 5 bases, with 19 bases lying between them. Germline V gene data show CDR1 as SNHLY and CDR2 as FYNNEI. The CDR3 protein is CASSLSWGIEETQYF. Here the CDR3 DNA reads TGTGCCAGCAGCCTAAGCTGGGGGATAGAGGAGACCCAGTACTTC. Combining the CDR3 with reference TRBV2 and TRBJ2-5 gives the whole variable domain EPEVTQTPSHQVTQMGQEVILRCVPISNHLYFYWYRQILGQKVEFLVSFYNNEISEKSEIFDDQFSVERPDGSNFTLKIRSTKLEDSAMYFCASSLSWGIEETQYFGPGTRLLVL.